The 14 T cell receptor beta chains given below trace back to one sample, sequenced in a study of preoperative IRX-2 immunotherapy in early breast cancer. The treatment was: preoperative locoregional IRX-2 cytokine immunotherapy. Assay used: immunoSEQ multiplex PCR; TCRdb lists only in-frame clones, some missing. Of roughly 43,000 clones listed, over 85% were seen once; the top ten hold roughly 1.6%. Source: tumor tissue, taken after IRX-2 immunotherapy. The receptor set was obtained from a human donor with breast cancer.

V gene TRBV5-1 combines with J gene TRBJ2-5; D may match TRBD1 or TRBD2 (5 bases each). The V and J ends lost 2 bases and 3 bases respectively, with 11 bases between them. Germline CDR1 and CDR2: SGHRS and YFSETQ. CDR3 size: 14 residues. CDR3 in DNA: TGCGCCAGCAGCTTCGGGACGTCTAAAGAGACCCAGTACTTC. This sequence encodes CASSFGTSKETQYF.

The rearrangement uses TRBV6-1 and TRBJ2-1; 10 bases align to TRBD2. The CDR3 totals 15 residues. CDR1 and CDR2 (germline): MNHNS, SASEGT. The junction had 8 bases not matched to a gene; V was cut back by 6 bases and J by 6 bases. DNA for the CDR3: TGTGCCAGCAGCGAGGGGACTAGCGAGGCCAATGAGCAGTTCTTC. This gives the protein CASSEGTSEANEQFF.

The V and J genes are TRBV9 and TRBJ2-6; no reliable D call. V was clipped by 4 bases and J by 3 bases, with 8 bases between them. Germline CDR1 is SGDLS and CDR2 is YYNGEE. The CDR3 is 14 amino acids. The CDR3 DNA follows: TGTGCCAGCAGCCCAGCGCTTGGGGCCAACGTCCTGACTTTC. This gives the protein CASSPALGANVLTF. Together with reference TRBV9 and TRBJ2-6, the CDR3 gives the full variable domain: DSGVTQTPKHLITATGQRVTLRCSPRSGDLSVYWYQQSLDQGLQFLIQYYNGEERAKGNILERFSAQQFPDLHSELNLSSLELGDSALYFCASSPALGANVLTFGAGSRLTVL.

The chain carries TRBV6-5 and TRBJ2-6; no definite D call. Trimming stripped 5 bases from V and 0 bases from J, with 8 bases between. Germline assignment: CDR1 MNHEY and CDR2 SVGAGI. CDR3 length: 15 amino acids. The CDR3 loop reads CASSRLISGANVLTF. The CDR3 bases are TGTGCCAGCAGTAGACTGATCTCTGGGGCCAACGTCCTGACTTTC.

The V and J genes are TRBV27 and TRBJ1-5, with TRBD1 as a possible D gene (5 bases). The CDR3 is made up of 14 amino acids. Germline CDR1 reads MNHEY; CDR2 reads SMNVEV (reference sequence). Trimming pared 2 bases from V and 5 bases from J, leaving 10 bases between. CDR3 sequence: CASSLRDSDQPQHF. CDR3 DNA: TGTGCCAGCAGTTTACGGGACTCGGATCAGCCCCAGCATTTT.

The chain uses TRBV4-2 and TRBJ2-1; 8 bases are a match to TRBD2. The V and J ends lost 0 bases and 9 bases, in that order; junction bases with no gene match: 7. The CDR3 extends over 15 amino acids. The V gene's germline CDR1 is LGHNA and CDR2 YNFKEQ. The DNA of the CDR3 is TGTGCCAGCAGCCAAGAAACGGGAGGGGTTGGTGAGCAGTTCTTC. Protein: CASSQETGGVGEQFF.

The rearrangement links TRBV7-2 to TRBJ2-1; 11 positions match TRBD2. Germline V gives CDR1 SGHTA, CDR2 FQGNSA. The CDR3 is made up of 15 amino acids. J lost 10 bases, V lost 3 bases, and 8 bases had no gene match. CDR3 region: CASSFTSGSFGEQFF. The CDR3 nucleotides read TGTGCCAGCAGCTTCACTAGCGGGAGCTTTGGGGAGCAGTTCTTC.

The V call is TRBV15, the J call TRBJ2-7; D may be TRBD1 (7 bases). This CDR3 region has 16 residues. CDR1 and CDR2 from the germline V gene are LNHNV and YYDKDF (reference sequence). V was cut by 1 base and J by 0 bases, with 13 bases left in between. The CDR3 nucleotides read TGTGCCACCAGCAGAGTGGGGGGACAGAGCTCCTACGAGCAGTACTTC. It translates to CATSRVGGQSSYEQYF.

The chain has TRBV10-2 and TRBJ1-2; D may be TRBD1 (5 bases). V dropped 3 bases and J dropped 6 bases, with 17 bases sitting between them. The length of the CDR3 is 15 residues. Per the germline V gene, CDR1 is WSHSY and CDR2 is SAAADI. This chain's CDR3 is CASSDLAGGRNGYTF. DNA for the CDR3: TGCGCCAGCAGTGACCTAGCCGGGGGTCGAAATGGCTACACCTTC.

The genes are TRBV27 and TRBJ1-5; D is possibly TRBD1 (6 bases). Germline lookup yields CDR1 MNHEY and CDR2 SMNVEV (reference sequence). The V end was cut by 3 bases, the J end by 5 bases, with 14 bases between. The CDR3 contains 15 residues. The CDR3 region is CASSFNTGPHQPQHF. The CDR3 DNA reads TGTGCCAGCAGTTTCAATACAGGGCCGCATCAGCCCCAGCATTTT.

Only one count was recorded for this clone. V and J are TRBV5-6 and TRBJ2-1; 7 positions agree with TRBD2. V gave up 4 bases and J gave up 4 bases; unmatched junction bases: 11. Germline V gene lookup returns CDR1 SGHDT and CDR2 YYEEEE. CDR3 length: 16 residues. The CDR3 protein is CASSHQTGLPYNEQFF. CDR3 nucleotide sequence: TGTGCCAGCAGCCACCAGACGGGACTACCATACAATGAGCAGTTCTTC.

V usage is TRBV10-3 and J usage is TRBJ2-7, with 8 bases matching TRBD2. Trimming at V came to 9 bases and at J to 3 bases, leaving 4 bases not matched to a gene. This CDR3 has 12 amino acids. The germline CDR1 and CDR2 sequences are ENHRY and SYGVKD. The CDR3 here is CAISGIDYEQYF. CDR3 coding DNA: TGTGCCATTAGCGGGATCGACTACGAGCAGTACTTC.

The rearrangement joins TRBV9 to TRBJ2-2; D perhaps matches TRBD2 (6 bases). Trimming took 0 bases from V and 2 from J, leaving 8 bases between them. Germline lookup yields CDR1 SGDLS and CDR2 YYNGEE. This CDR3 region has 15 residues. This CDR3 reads CASSVAGENTGELFF. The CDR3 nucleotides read TGTGCCAGCAGCGTAGCGGGGGAAAACACCGGGGAGCTGTTTTTT.

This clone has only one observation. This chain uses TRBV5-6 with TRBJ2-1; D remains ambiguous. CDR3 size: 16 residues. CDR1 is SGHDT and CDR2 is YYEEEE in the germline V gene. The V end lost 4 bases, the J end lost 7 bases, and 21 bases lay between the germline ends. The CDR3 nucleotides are TGTGCCAGCAGCCGCGTGGTTGGAGCTTATGGGAATGAGCAGTTCTTC. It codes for CASSRVVGAYGNEQFF.